The 6 T cell receptor beta chains below all came from one sample that was sequenced in a study of cytomegalovirus exposure and HLA in healthy donors. The data were produced by immunoSEQ multiplex PCR, yet TCRdb's version contains in-frame clones alone and is incomplete. The table lists some 150,000 clones, around nine tenths of them singletons, with roughly 1.5% in the top ten. The sequenced material came from PBMCs. The receptors derive from a woman younger than 45 in good health and CMV-seronegative.

The chain combines TRBV30 with TRBJ1-5; 7 nucleotides agree with TRBD1. Germline V gene lookup returns CDR1 GTSNPN and CDR2 SVGIG (reference sequence). The V segment lost 0 bases and the J segment 6 bases; nucleotides outside the gene matches: 5. The CDR3 consists of 14 residues. CDR3 nucleotides: TGTGCCTGGAGTGTAACAGGGGATCTTCAGCCCCAGCATTTT. Translation: CAWSVTGDLQPQHF.

The chain recombines TRBV30 with TRBJ1-5; D is unresolved. This CDR3 contains 13 residues. V lost 1 base to trimming and J lost 4 bases, with 8 bases between them. Per germline, CDR1 GTSNPN and CDR2 SVGIG (reference sequence). The CDR3 protein is CAWSDGENQPQHF. DNA of the CDR3: TGTGCCTGGAGTGACGGGGAGAATCAGCCCCAGCATTTT.

The chain is built from TRBV4-2 and TRBJ2-2; D may be TRBD1 (6 bases). Germline V gene sequence: CDR1 LGHNA, CDR2 YNFKEQ. This CDR3 region has 16 residues. V shed 0 bases and J shed 5 bases, with 13 bases lying between them. The CDR3 DNA follows: TGTGCCAGCAGCCAAGATTCGGACAGACAAACCGGGGAGCTGTTTTTT. Translating it yields CASSQDSDRQTGELFF.

This sequence joins TRBV29-1 and TRBJ2-7; the D gene is possibly TRBD2 (5 bases). Trimming stripped 5 bases from V and 1 base from J, with 6 bases between. CDR3 size: 11 residues. Germline V gene data show CDR1 as SQVTM and CDR2 as ANQGSEA. CDR3 DNA sequence: TGCAGCGTTTCGGGATCCTACGAGCAGTACTTC. This translates into CSVSGSYEQYF.

This chain links TRBV7-9 with TRBJ1-1, with 8 bases lining up with TRBD1. Per germline, CDR1 SEHNR and CDR2 FQNEAQ (reference sequence). The V segment lost 4 bases and the J segment 5 bases; nucleotides outside the gene matches: 6. The CDR3 covers 14 residues. CDR3 coding DNA: TGTGCCAGCAGCTCTCCAGGGGGCGCGACTGAAGCTTTCTTT. This encodes CASSSPGGATEAFF.

V and J are TRBV7-8 and TRBJ2-1; a possible D gene is TRBD2 (6 bases). Trimming removed 4 bases from V and 7 bases from J, with 11 bases in between. The CDR3 is 13 residues long. Germline V lookup: CDR1 SGHVS, CDR2 FQNEAQ. In DNA, the CDR3 is TGTGCCAGCAGCTCCCGGGGGTTAAATGAGCAGTTCTTC. Its translation: CASSSRGLNEQFF.